This TCR beta chain is from a study of T cells in localized non-small cell lung cancer. Whole-study results and caveats: For the top 100 tumor clones, a median about 62 also appeared in adjacent lung. Elevated blood T cell density was associated with longer overall survival. It was uninvolved adjacent lung that showed the highest T cell clonality, exceeding tumor.

Sequencing was performed with immunoSEQ multiplex PCR; in TCRdb, only in-frame clones are kept and a portion is missing. The sample yields just over 70,000 clones, about nine tenths seen once. Note on this clone: Its antigen remains unidentified.

Sequences were derived from peripheral blood, sampled before any cancer treatment. The sequence was obtained from a male donor at least 60 years old with stage III squamous cell lung carcinoma.

The chain's CDR3 is CASSTPQVRETQYF. The CDR3 nucleotides read TGTGCCAGCAGCACCCCACAGGTCCGGGAGACCCAGTACTTC. The genes are TRBV5-6 and TRBJ2-5; TRBD1 is a possible D gene (5 bases). This CDR3 contains 14 residues. Trimming took 4 bases from V and 5 from J, leaving 15 bases between them. CDR1 is SGHDT and CDR2 is YYEEEE in the germline V gene.